Presented here are 23 T cell receptor beta chains from one specimen sequenced in a study of T cells in Graves' hyperthyroidism and ophthalmopathy. There were TCR beta CDR3 regions amplified from RNA transcripts. First-round RT-PCR of the TCR CDR3 relied on the HTBI primer set. TCRdb reprocessed the multiplex PCR reads via MiXCR and lists one record per CDR3 protein. This table has approximately 410,000 distinct CDR3 sequences, roughly an eighth appearing once. Source material: blood. Receptor source: a woman aged 18-29 years with Graves' hyperthyroidism.

This clonotype was counted a few times. The gene calls are TRBV6-1 and TRBJ2-5, with 11 bases lining up with TRBD2. Trimming removed 3 bases from V and 4 bases from J; junction bases left unmatched: 4. The V gene's germline CDR1 is MNHNS and CDR2 SASEGT. This CDR3 comprises 15 residues. Here the CDR3 reads CASSDRLAGIETQYF. For the CDR3, the DNA is TGTGCCAGCAGTGACCGACTAGCGGGAATAGAGACCCAGTACTTC.

This chain joins TRBV4-2 and TRBJ1-1, with D maybe TRBD1 (6 bases). The CDR3 totals 15 residues. CDR1 LGHNA and CDR2 YNFKEQ come from the germline V gene. V lost 2 bases, J lost 3 bases, and 13 bases lay in between. Written as DNA, the CDR3 is TGTGCCAGCAGCCAACTTCGGGGGCAGGACACTGAAGCTTTCTTT. This sequence encodes CASSQLRGQDTEAFF.

This clonotype appeared many times. The chain links TRBV30 to TRBJ2-1; 13 nucleotides line up with TRBD2. The germline V gene has CDR1 GTSNPN and CDR2 SVGIG (reference sequence). Losses at the gene ends were 2 bases for V and 8 bases for J; bases not matched to a gene: 6. The CDR3 contains 15 residues. CDR3 DNA sequence: TGTGCCTGGAGTCGGACTAGCGGGAGCTTAGATGAGCAGTTCTTC. This codes for CAWSRTSGSLDEQFF. The full variable domain, rest sourced from reference TRBV30 and TRBJ2-1, is SQTIHQWPATLVQPVGSPLSLECTVEGTSNPNLYWYRQAAGRGLQLLFYSVGIGQISSEVPQNLSASRPQDRQFILSSKKLLLSDSGFYLCAWSRTSGSLDEQFFGPGTRLTVL.

This chain joins TRBV29-1 and TRBJ2-2; 8 bases map to TRBD1. This CDR3 has 13 residues. CDR1 is SQVTM and CDR2 is ANQGSEA in the germline V gene. Losses at the gene ends were 7 bases for V and 5 bases for J; bases not matched to a gene: 6. CDR3 residues: CSGRDRWTGELFF. The DNA for the CDR3 is TGCAGCGGTCGGGACAGGTGGACCGGGGAGCTGTTTTTT.

V is TRBV7-9 and J is TRBJ1-3, with D possibly TRBD1 on 5 matching bases. This CDR3 spans 14 amino acids. The V and J ends lost 4 bases and 4 bases respectively, with 11 bases between them. Per the germline V gene, CDR1 is SEHNR and CDR2 is FQNEAQ (reference sequence). CDR3 amino acids: CASSSGAYGNTIYF. The CDR3 coding sequence is TGTGCCAGCAGCTCCGGGGCTTACGGAAACACCATATATTTT. Complete variable domain (other parts from reference TRBV7-9 and TRBJ1-3): DTGVSQNPRHKITKRGQNVTFRCDPISEHNRLYWYRQTLGQGPEFLTYFQNEAQLEKSRLLSDRFSAERPKGSFSTLEIQRTEQGDSAMYLCASSSGAYGNTIYFGEGSWLTVV.

Only a few counts were recorded for this clonotype. Possible read error: a much larger clone is one base away. This chain connects TRBV28 to TRBJ1-2; D unresolved. V dropped 11 bases and J dropped 8 bases, with 18 bases sitting between them. Germline-derived CDR1 and CDR2 are MDHEN and SYDVKM. The CDR3 totals 12 residues. The CDR3 spells CAGTGPGRGYTF. CDR3 sequence (DNA): TGTGCCGGCACCGGACCGGGCCGGGGCTACACCTTC.

This clonotype has a count of ten or more. The V call is TRBV28, the J call TRBJ1-5; the D is unclear. The CDR3 sequence is 15 residues long. Germline loops: CDR1 MDHEN, CDR2 SYDVKM. The germline V and J ends were trimmed by 7 bases and 3 bases, with 16 bases remaining between them. CDR3 region: CASITRRFYNQPQHF. Written as DNA, the CDR3 is TGTGCCAGCATCACACGGCGGTTTTACAATCAGCCCCAGCATTTT.

This clonotype was recorded at least ten times. V usage is TRBV10-3 and J usage is TRBJ2-3; possible D gene TRBD2, 5 bases. Germline-derived CDR1 and CDR2 are ENHRY and SYGVKD. Trimming removed 4 bases at V and 2 bases at J, with 7 bases between. This CDR3 region has 13 residues. CDR3 coding DNA: TGTGCCATCAGTGGAGCGGACACAGATACGCAGTATTTT. Translating it yields CAISGADTDTQYF.

This rearrangement joins TRBV10-3 to TRBJ1-2, with D perhaps TRBD1 (5 bases). V was cut by 4 bases and J by 8 bases, with 14 bases left in between. The CDR3 extends over 13 amino acids. Germline V lookup: CDR1 ENHRY, CDR2 SYGVKD. The CDR3 nucleotides read TGTGCCATCAGTGGCGAGGGGTATCGGGGCTACACCTTC. Protein product: CAISGEGYRGYTF.

This clonotype has a count of ten or more. The chain is built from TRBV12-3 or TRBV12-4 and TRBJ1-5, with a tentative D call TRBD1 (5 bases). The CDR3 has 15 amino acids. Trimming left V 4 bases short and J 2 bases short, with 12 bases between. CDR3 amino acids: CASSSQGTGNQPQHF. Here the CDR3 DNA reads TGTGCCAGCAGTTCGCAGGGAACAGGCAATCAGCCCCAGCATTTT.

Notes on this clonotype: A much larger clone lies one base from this, so it may be a read error. The genes are TRBV9 and TRBJ2-1; D gene ambiguous. CDR3 length: 14 amino acids. V lost 5 bases, J lost 8 bases, and 17 bases lay in between. Germline CDR1 SGDLS, CDR2 YYNGEE. This CDR3 is CASSPGLKLHEQFF. CDR3 nucleotides: TGTGCCAGCAGTCCCGGCCTAAAGCTCCATGAGCAGTTCTTC.

CDR3 amino acids: CASSDNSGTLNNEQFF. The CDR3 region has the DNA TGTGCCAGCAGTGACAATTCCGGGACATTGAACAATGAGCAGTTCTTC. The chain employs TRBV6-4 and TRBJ2-1, with D possibly being TRBD1 (6 bases). This CDR3 region has 16 residues. Germline CDR1 and CDR2: MRHNA and SNTAGT. V lost 2 bases, J lost 5 bases, and 16 bases lay in between.

The table lists this clonotype with a few counts. V and J are TRBV4-2 and TRBJ1-4, with D maybe TRBD1 (5 bases). The CDR3 loop spans 17 amino acids. The ends were cut back, 0 bases at V and 5 bases at J, with 16 bases in the middle. The germline CDR1 and CDR2 sequences are LGHNA and YNFKEQ. This chain's CDR3 is CASSQERATAKNEKLFF. CDR3 DNA sequence: TGTGCCAGCAGCCAAGAAAGGGCGACAGCCAAAAATGAAAAACTGTTTTTT.

This clonotype was seen repeatedly, ten times or more. The chain employs TRBV20-1 and TRBJ2-7, with 10 positions matching TRBD2. Trimming removed 4 bases from V and 0 bases from J; junction bases left unmatched: 6. The germline CDR1 and CDR2 sequences are DFQATT and SNEGSKA (reference sequence). This CDR3 spans 15 amino acids. The CDR3 DNA is TGCAGTGCTACCGGACTAGCGGAGAACTCCTACGAGCAGTACTTC. It yields the protein CSATGLAENSYEQYF.

This clonotype was detected ten times or more. The chain uses TRBV6-2 or TRBV6-3 and TRBJ1-1; D not resolved. CDR1 and CDR2 (germline): MNHEY, SVGEGT. V was cut by 3 bases and J by 4 bases, with 12 bases left in between. The CDR3 sequence is 14 residues long. The CDR3 nucleotides are TGTGCCAGCAGTTATGGAGGGCTAAGCACTGAAGCTTTCTTT. Its protein is CASSYGGLSTEAFF.

This clonotype has ten or more counts. This sequence joins TRBV7-9 and TRBJ2-7; TRBD2 might be the D (6 bases). The germline gives CDR1 SEHNR, CDR2 FQNEAQ (reference sequence). The CDR3 is made up of 14 amino acids. Trimming took 5 bases from V and 2 from J, leaving 13 bases between them. The CDR3: CASSPLAGTYEQYF. CDR3 DNA sequence: TGTGCCAGCAGCCCCCTCGCGGGAACCTACGAGCAGTACTTC.

The sample holds many counts of this clonotype. V gene TRBV7-2 combines with J gene TRBJ2-1, with D possibly TRBD2 on 5 matching bases. Germline assignment: CDR1 SGHTA and CDR2 FQGNSA. This CDR3 has 14 amino acids. V shed 4 bases and J shed 6 bases, with 13 bases lying between them. CDR3 coding DNA: TGTGCCAGCAGCTCCGGGGTAGGGATCAATGAGCAGTTCTTC. Encoded protein: CASSSGVGINEQFF.

This chain uses TRBV19 with TRBJ1-1; D is perhaps TRBD1 (6 bases). CDR1 is LNHDA and CDR2 is SQIVND in the germline V gene (reference sequence). This CDR3 spans 14 amino acids. Trimming removed 3 bases at V and 3 bases at J, with 11 bases between. CDR3 in DNA: TGTGCCAGTAGTATGAGGGCAGGGGACACTGAAGCTTTCTTT. It codes for CASSMRAGDTEAFF.

This clonotype was seen a few times. V gene TRBV7-9 combines with J gene TRBJ2-3; possibly TRBD2 for D (5 bases). The CDR3 spans 15 residues. Germline assignment: CDR1 SEHNR and CDR2 FQNEAQ (reference sequence). Trimming left V 3 bases short and J 2 bases short, with 12 bases between. The CDR3 protein is CASSLWRADTDTQYF. The CDR3, as DNA: TGTGCCAGCAGCTTGTGGCGGGCCGACACAGATACGCAGTATTTT.

In this sample, this clonotype turned up many times. The chain links TRBV10-2 to TRBJ2-7; D call uncertain. V lost 3 bases and J lost 3, with 18 bases in between. The CDR3 is 16 amino acids. Germline CDR1 is WSHSY and CDR2 is SAAADI. CDR3 nucleotides: TGCGCCAGCAGTGACCGACGGAATCCGAATCTCTACGAGCAGTACTTC. Translated, it gives CASSDRRNPNLYEQYF.

Many counts were recorded for this clonotype. The rearrangement links TRBV7-6 to TRBJ1-1, with D possibly TRBD1 on 6 matching bases. This CDR3 has 14 residues. The germline gives CDR1 SGHVS, CDR2 FNYEAQ. V was cut by 1 base and J by 1 base, with 7 bases left in between. The CDR3 sequence: CASSLVGANTEAFF. The CDR3, as DNA: TGTGCCAGCAGCTTAGTGGGGGCGAACACTGAAGCTTTCTTT.

This clonotype was recorded at least ten times. The chain carries TRBV6-6 and TRBJ1-1; D is possibly TRBD1 (6 bases). The CDR3 totals 15 residues. V was shortened by 2 bases and J by 0 bases, with 10 bases between the two germline ends. The germline gives CDR1 MNHNY, CDR2 SVGAGI (reference sequence). The CDR3 reads CASSYGRGLNTEAFF. In DNA form, the CDR3 reads TGTGCCAGCAGTTACGGGCGGGGGCTGAACACTGAAGCTTTCTTT.

This clonotype has a count of ten or more. The rearrangement links TRBV5-1 to TRBJ2-3, with TRBD1 matching over 7 bases. Germline V CDR1 and CDR2: SGHRS, YFSETQ. The CDR3 contains 16 residues. Losses at the gene ends were 4 bases for V and 0 bases for J; bases not matched to a gene: 8. CDR3 residues: CASSRTGDISTDTQYF. In nucleotides, the CDR3 is TGCGCCAGCAGCCGAACAGGGGATATAAGCACAGATACGCAGTATTTT.